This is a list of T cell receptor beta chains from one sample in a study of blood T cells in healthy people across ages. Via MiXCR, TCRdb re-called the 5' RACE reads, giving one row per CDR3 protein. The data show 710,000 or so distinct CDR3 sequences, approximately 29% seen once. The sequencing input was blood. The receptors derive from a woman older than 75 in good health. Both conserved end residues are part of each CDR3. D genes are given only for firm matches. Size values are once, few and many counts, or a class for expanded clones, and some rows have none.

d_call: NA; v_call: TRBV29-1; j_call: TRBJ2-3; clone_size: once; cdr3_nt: TGCAGCGTTGGACATGGCACAGATACGCAGTATTTT; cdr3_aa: CSVGHGTDTQYF
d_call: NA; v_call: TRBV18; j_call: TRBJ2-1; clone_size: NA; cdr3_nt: TGTGCCAGCTCACCACAACAAAGTGGCCTTAGTGGGAATGAGCAGTTCTTC; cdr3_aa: CASSPQQSGLSGNEQFF
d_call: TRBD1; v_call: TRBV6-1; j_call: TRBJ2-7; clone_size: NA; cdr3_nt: TGTGTCAGCAGCCAAACCGGGACAGGGTGTTACGAGCAGTACTTC; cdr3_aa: CVSSQTGTGCYEQYF
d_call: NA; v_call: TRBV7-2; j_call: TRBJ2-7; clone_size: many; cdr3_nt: TGTGCCAGCAGCTTAGCAGGGATTGGCTACGAGCAGTACTTC; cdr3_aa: CASSLAGIGYEQYF
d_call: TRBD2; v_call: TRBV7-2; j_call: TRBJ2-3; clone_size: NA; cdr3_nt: TGTGCCAGCAGCTTGGGACTAGCGGGGGGGCCAGATACGCAGTATTTT; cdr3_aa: CASSLGLAGGPDTQYF
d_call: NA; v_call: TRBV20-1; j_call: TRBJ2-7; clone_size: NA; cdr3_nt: TGCAGTGCCAGACGCACATCCCACGAGCAGTACTTC; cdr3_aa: CSARRTSHEQYF
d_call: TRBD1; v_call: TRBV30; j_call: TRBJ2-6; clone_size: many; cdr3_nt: TGTGCCTGGAGACAGGGGCCACCCTCTGGGGCCAACGTCCTGACTTTC; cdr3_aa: CAWRQGPPSGANVLTF
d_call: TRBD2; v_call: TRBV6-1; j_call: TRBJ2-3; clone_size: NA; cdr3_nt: TGTGCCAGCAGGGCATTAGCGGGGGGGAGCACAGATACGCAGTATTTT; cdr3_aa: CASRALAGGSTDTQYF
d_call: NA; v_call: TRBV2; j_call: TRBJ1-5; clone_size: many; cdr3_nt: TGTGCCAGCAGTGAAGTTCAGCCCAGTCAGCCCCAGCATTTT; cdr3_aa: CASSEVQPSQPQHF
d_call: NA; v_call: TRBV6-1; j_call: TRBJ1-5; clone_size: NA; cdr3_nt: TGTGCCAGCAGCATAAGGGGGTTAGTGGCCGGTCAGCCCCAGCATTTT; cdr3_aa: CASSIRGLVAGQPQHF
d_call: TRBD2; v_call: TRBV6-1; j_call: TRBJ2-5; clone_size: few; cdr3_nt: TGTGCCAGCTCCCTAACGAGGGGAGCGGGGGGTGAAGAGACCCAGTACTTC; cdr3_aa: CASSLTRGAGGEETQYF
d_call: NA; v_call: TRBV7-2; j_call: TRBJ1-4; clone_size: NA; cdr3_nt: TGTGCCAGCAGCTTGGGGGATGCTAATGAAGAACTGTTTTTT; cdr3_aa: CASSLGDANEELFF
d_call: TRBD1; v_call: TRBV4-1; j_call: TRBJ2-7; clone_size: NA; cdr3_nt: TGCGCCAGCAGCCAGGGGACAGGGACTTCCTACGAGCAGTACTTC; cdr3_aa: CASSQGTGTSYEQYF
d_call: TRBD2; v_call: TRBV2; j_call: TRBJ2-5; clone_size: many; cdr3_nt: TGTGCCAGCAGAGCTAGCGGGGGAAGAGGAGAGACCCAGTACTTC; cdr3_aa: CASRASGGRGETQYF
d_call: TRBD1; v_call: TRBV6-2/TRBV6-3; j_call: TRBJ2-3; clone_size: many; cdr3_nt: TGTGCCAGCAGTATTCGGACAGGGGGCGATACGCAGTATTTT; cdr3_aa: CASSIRTGGDTQYF
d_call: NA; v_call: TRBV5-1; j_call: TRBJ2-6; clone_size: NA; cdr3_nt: TGCGCCAGCAGCTTGGAGGGCGGCGACCTCTCTGGGGCCAACGTCCGGACTTTC; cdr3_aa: CASSLEGGDLSGANVRTF
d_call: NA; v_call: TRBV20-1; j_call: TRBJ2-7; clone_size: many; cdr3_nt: TGCAGTGCCAAGAGCGGGACAGTCCCTATCCATGACTACGAGCAGTACTTC; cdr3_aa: CSAKSGTVPIHDYEQYF
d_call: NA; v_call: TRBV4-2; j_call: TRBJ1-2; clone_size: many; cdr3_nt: TGTGCCAGCAGCCAAGTCCAAGTACGGGGTGGAGGCTACACCTTC; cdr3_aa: CASSQVQVRGGGYTF
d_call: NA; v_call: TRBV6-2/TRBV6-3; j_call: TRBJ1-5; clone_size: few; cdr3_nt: TGTGCCAGCAGTTACGAGTTAGCTACACCCCAGCATTTT; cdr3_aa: CASSYELATPQHF
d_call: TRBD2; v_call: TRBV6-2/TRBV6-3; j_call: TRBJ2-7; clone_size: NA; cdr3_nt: TGTGCCAGTCGGACTAGCGGGAACCACAAGCAGTACTTC; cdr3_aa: CASRTSGNHKQYF
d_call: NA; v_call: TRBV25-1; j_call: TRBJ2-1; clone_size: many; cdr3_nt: TGTGCCAGCAGTGCCTCAGAGACCTTAGGCAATGAGCAGTTCTTC; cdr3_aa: CASSASETLGNEQFF
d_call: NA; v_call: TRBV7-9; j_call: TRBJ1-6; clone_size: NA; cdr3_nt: TGTGCCAGCAGTGCGGTGGGGGTTGGACCCTATAATTCACCCCTCCACTTT; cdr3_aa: CASSAVGVGPYNSPLHF